A single sample gave rise to the 8 T cell receptor beta chains below, sequenced in a study of tissue T cells after allogeneic stem cell transplantation. As for time point: mouse harvest day 7 after allogeneic transplant. Each mouse received 10^7 T-cell-depleted marrow cells plus 10^6 splenic CD5+ T cells by tail vein. Profiled with immunoSEQ multiplex PCR; TCRdb holds only in-frame clones, not every one. The sample contains roughly 7,600 clones, 40% to 60% of which appear only once. The sample taken for sequencing was gut tissue. These receptors all come from a female BALB/c mouse given C57BL/6 T cells with graft-versus-host disease after an allogeneic hematopoietic cell transplant.

This clone was counted a few times. Gene names follow the mouse nomenclature. The read halts 1 residue ahead of the CDR3 end, with the missing end drawn from the germline J gene. V usage is TRBV16 and J usage is TRBJ2-7; D is uncertain. Germline lookup yields CDR1 SGHSA and CDR2 FRNQAP. Trimming took off 1 base at V and 4 bases at J, with 5 bases between the two ends. The length of the CDR3 is 12 residues. CDR3 bases read: TGTGCAAGCAGCTTAGGCAGATATGAACAGTAC. This sequence encodes CASSLGRYEQY. The entire CDR3 reads CASSLGRYEQYF.

This clone was seen a handful of times. Gene labels here are mouse ones. The CDR3 end lies 1 residue beyond the end of the read and is filled in from the germline J gene. V and J are TRBV12-1 and TRBJ1-3, with D possibly TRBD1 on 5 matching bases. Per the germline V gene, CDR1 is SGHSN and CDR2 is HYEKVE. The CDR3 sequence is 13 residues long. V was pared by 4 bases and J by 1 base, with 7 bases between. This CDR3 is CASSRQSGNTLYF. CDR3 bases read: TGTGCCAGCTCCAGACAGTCTGGAAATACGCTCTAT.

Regarding this clone: Mouse gene names and germline throughout. The CDR3 goes on 1 residue after the read ends, and that part is filled in from the germline J gene. This chain uses TRBV26 with TRBJ1-4; D ambiguous. This CDR3 has 13 amino acids. V shed 5 bases and J shed 0 bases, with 4 bases lying between them. From germline, CDR1 is KGHPV and CDR2 FQNQEV (reference sequence). CDR3 DNA (partial): TGTGCCAGCAGTAGACTTTCCAACGAAAGATTATTT. This translates into CASSRLSNERLF. The entire CDR3 is CASSRLSNERLFF.

This clone has a handful of counts. Genes and germline come from the mouse. The read terminates 1 residue ahead of where the CDR3 ends, so the germline J gene completes it. V usage is TRBV14 and J usage is TRBJ2-2; possibly TRBD1 for D (6 bases). The CDR3 totals 16 residues. Germline CDR1 and CDR2: SGHDT and FRDEAV. V gave up 2 bases and J gave up 0 bases, with 11 bases separating them. This CDR3 is CASSFIGQSNTGQLYF. The sequenced CDR3 bases are TGTGCCAGCAGTTTTATAGGACAGTCAAACACCGGGCAGCTCTAC.

This clone was seen a handful of times. Mouse names are used for the genes. With the read ending 1 residue before the CDR3 end, the germline J gene is used to fill in that end. V usage is TRBV29 and J usage is TRBJ1-2, with D maybe TRBD1 (5 bases). CDR1 and CDR2 from the germline V gene are MSHET and SYDVDS. Trimming shortened V by 4 bases and J by 6 bases, and 6 bases separated the two germline ends. This CDR3 comprises 11 residues. The chain's CDR3 is CASSWTTDYTF. Incomplete CDR3 DNA: TGTGCTAGCAGTTGGACAACCGACTACACC.

This clone was detected only a few times. These gene names are mouse names. The read stops 1 residue short of the end of the CDR3; the missing end is completed from the germline J gene. The chain couples TRBV26 to TRBJ1-3, with D unclear. V was pared by 4 bases and J by 0 bases, with 7 bases between. Germline CDR1 is KGHPV and CDR2 is FQNQEV (reference sequence). CDR3 size: 14 residues. CDR3 DNA (partial): TGTGCCAGCAGTCCGACACCTTCTGGAAATACGCTCTAT. Amino acids: CASSPTPSGNTLY. The complete CDR3 reads CASSPTPSGNTLYF.

Concerning this clone itself: These gene names are mouse names. The sequenced fragment ends 1 residue before the CDR3 boundary, so the rest is inferred from the germline J gene. The chain joins TRBV12-1 to TRBJ1-2; 7 nucleotides line up with TRBD1. V dropped 4 bases and J dropped 0; count of bases not matched to a gene: 7. This CDR3 is 15 amino acids long. The germline V gene has CDR1 SGHSN and CDR2 HYEKVE. The part of the CDR3 DNA that was read is TGTGCCAGCTCGCAACAGGGGCTTGCAAACTCCGACTACACC. Protein sequence: CASSQQGLANSDYT. The entire CDR3 protein reads CASSQQGLANSDYTF.

As concerns this clone: The genes are named according to mouse. The read terminates 1 residue before the CDR3 end, so the remaining end is supplied by the germline J gene. The V and J genes are TRBV12-2 and TRBJ1-3; TRBD1 matches 9 bases. This CDR3 has 14 residues. V shed 2 bases and J 2 bases; nucleotides not matched to a gene: 0. The germline gives CDR1 SGHLS, CDR2 HYDKME. CDR3 bases read: TGTGCCAGCTCTCGACAGGGGGCTGGAAATACGCTCTAT. Translation: CASSRQGAGNTLY. The whole CDR3 is CASSRQGAGNTLYF. Using reference TRBV12-2 and TRBJ1-3 for the parts outside the CDR3, the full variable domain is NSGVVQSPRYIIKGKGERSILKCIPISGHLSVAWYQQTQGQELKFFIQHYDKMERDKGNLPSRFSVQQFDDYHSEMNMSALELEDSAVYFCASSRQGAGNTLYFGEGSRLIVV.